What follows describes a single T cell receptor beta chain. The repertoire was sequenced with immunoSEQ multiplex PCR; TCRdb's copy has only in-frame clones and lacks some. The top ten hold 5.5% to 7% of the sample, which has about 48,000 clones, around 85% seen once. The data were obtained in a study of blood T cell repertoires in COVID-19. Across the whole study: From the United States, Italy and Spain came samples of acute and convalescent COVID-19.

The CDR3 contains 15 residues. With 2 bases removed from V and 1 base from J, the gap between germline ends came to 12 bases. The germline gives CDR1 SGHNT, CDR2 YYREEE (reference sequence). Sequencing was done on a sample of peripheral blood. The chain recombines TRBV5-4 with TRBJ2-5; D is perhaps TRBD2 (7 bases). This clonotype originated in a woman aged 55-70 years with acute or convalescent COVID-19. DNA of the CDR3: TGTGCCAGCAGCTTAGGGGGAGGGCCCCAAGAGACCCAGTACTTC. It yields the protein CASSLGGGPQETQYF.